The 10 T cell receptor beta chains given below trace back to one sample, sequenced in a study of CD8+CD57+ T cells in acquired aplastic anemia. The template used for profiling TCR beta VDJ and CDR3 was genomic DNA. TCRdb re-derived calls from the reads in MiXCR, one entry per CDR3 protein. The sample carries hundreds of thousands of distinct CDR3 sequences, around 60% recorded once. The sequenced material came from sorted CD4+, CD8+, or CD8+CD57+ T cells (not recorded which) from PBMCs. These TCRs come from a human donor with severe aplastic anemia or a healthy control (not recorded which).

In this sample, this clonotype turned up a few times. The chain employs TRBV30 and TRBJ1-6; D perhaps matches TRBD1 (5 bases). The CDR3 totals 18 residues. V was trimmed by 1 base and J by 3 bases, leaving 19 bases between them. The germline V gene encodes CDR1 GTSNPN and CDR2 SVGIG (reference sequence). The CDR3 coding sequence is TGTGCCTGGAGTGGAGGGACCCAGGTTACCCTCTATAATTCACCCCTCCACTTT. Residues: CAWSGGTQVTLYNSPLHF.

The chain combines TRBV24-1 with TRBJ2-3; the D gene is possibly TRBD1 (5 bases). Trimming shortened V by 2 bases and J by 3 bases, and 8 bases separated the two germline ends. This CDR3 spans 14 amino acids. Germline V gives CDR1 KGHDR, CDR2 SFDVKD. The CDR3 sequence: CATSDCPGTDTQYF. The CDR3 nucleotides are TGTGCCACCAGTGATTGTCCAGGGACAGATACGCAGTATTTT.

In regard to this clonotype: With a much larger clone just one base away, this may be a read error. CDR3 residues: CASSQGIAGRHGELFF. CDR3 DNA sequence: TGTGCCAGCAGCCAAGGTATCGCAGGGCGGCACGGGGAGCTGTTTTTT. This chain links TRBV3-1 with TRBJ2-2; maybe TRBD1 (5 bases). Trimming pared 1 base from V and 7 bases from J, leaving 16 bases between. The CDR3 has 16 residues. Germline values: CDR1 LGHDT, CDR2 YNNKEL (reference sequence).

The chain is built from TRBV7-2 and TRBJ2-5; D might be TRBD2 (6 bases). This CDR3 has 15 amino acids. Germline V lookup: CDR1 SGHTA, CDR2 FQGNSA. V was trimmed by 5 bases and J by 1 base, leaving 14 bases between them. This chain's CDR3 is CASSAGNTIQETQYF. DNA for the CDR3: TGTGCCAGCAGCGCGGGGAACACCATCCAAGAGACCCAGTACTTC.

The chain has TRBV15 and TRBJ1-4; 8 bases line up with TRBD1. The V gene end was trimmed by 3 bases and the J gene end by 8 bases; junction bases not matched to a gene: 11. The CDR3 sequence is 16 residues long. From germline, CDR1 is LNHNV and CDR2 YYDKDF (reference sequence). The CDR3 loop is CATSSSWDRKDEKLFF. The CDR3 DNA reads as TGTGCCACCAGCAGCTCCTGGGACAGGAAGGACGAAAAACTGTTTTTT.

Note on this clonotype: Relative to the germline gene, one junction end is altered; a read error may explain this. The J gene is TRBJ2-7, the V gene TRBV7-6; tentative D call: TRBD2 (7 bases). Germline V gene lookup returns CDR1 SGHVS and CDR2 FNYEAQ. The CDR3 covers 15 residues. CDR3 coding DNA: TGTGCTAGCAGCTTAGCGAAGGGGGGGACGTACGAGCAGTACTTC. Its protein product is CASSLAKGGTYEQYF.

The V gene is TRBV5-5, the J gene TRBJ2-2; D call uncertain. Trimming took 1 base from V and 3 from J, leaving 7 bases between them. Germline lookup yields CDR1 SGHKS and CDR2 YYEKEE (reference sequence). There are 14 residues in the CDR3. This chain's CDR3 is CASSLFADTGELFF. CDR3 nucleotide sequence: TGTGCCAGCAGCTTGTTTGCCGACACCGGGGAGCTGTTTTTT.

Points on this clonotype: Just one base apart from a much larger clone, this may be a read error. The chain joins TRBV3-1 to TRBJ1-2; the match to TRBD1 covers 8 bases. This CDR3 is 14 amino acids long. Germline assignment: CDR1 LGHDT and CDR2 YNNKEL (reference sequence). The DNA of the CDR3 is TGTGCCGGCAGTTCCGGACAGGGTGTCTATGGCTATACCTTC. Its protein is CAGSSGQGVYGYTF.

This clonotype has at least ten counts. The V gene is TRBV2, the J gene TRBJ1-5; D gene unclear. CDR3 length: 15 residues. Trimming left V 2 bases short and J 6 bases short, with 14 bases between. CDR1 and CDR2 (germline): SNHLY, FYNNEI. CDR3 nucleotide sequence: TGTGCCAGCAGTGAAATCCGGGGTGCGGGTCAGCCCCAGCATTTT. As protein: CASSEIRGAGQPQHF.

This clonotype was found many times. The chain is built from TRBV5-1 and TRBJ2-3, with 10 bases that match TRBD2. Germline loops: CDR1 SGHRS, CDR2 YFSETQ. The ends lost 5 bases at V and 1 base at J; junction bases unmatched: 7. This CDR3 has 16 amino acids. The CDR3 DNA follows: TGCGCCAGCAGACCTCACCTAGCGGGGGGCACAGATACGCAGTATTTT. This translates into CASRPHLAGGTDTQYF.